A selection of T cell receptor beta chains follows, all from one sample in a study of T cell changes during pregnancy in multiple sclerosis. Produced via immunoSEQ multiplex PCR; TCRdb's table is partial and in-frame only. The sample has about 36,000 clones; 85% to 90% are singletons. Sequences were derived from CD8+ T cells from peripheral blood mononuclear cells, sampled in the third trimester of pregnancy. These receptors originate from a female donor with multiple sclerosis, enrolled in a pregnancy study. The CDR3 runs from the conserved cysteine through the conserved F or W.

v_call	j_call	cdr3_aa
TRBV7-2	TRBJ2-7	CASSSRQGEPLGQYF
TRBV5-1	TRBJ2-2	CASSLAENDLGRELFF
TRBV10-1	TRBJ2-2	CASSGYRTENTGELFF
TRBV4-3	TRBJ2-3	CASSQDLASGADTQYF
TRBV28	TRBJ2-3	CASSPQTSGLYTQYF
TRBV7-9	TRBJ1-1	CASSIDRETEAFF
TRBV6-5	TRBJ2-7	CASRVTGESYEQYF
TRBV6-1	TRBJ1-6	CASSSTGENSPLHF
TRBV27	TRBJ1-6	CASSLGTGNSPLHF
TRBV6-6	TRBJ2-7	CASSYSDRYEQYF
TRBV7-9	TRBJ1-2	CASSLGQGGPHGYGYTF
TRBV5-8	TRBJ1-1	CASSPFQEAFF
TRBV11-2	TRBJ2-7	CASSGTTGFLRQYF
TRBV11-2	TRBJ2-6	CASSIRTGPTNPGANVLTF
TRBV5-6	TRBJ2-1	CASSLAAASREQFF
TRBV6-5	TRBJ2-3	CASRSGTTTDTQYF
TRBV5-4	TRBJ2-1	CASSLLDSPGDEQFF
TRBV7-8	TRBJ2-5	CASSHWRLQETQYF
TRBV11-2	TRBJ2-7	CASSPPGGAEGYEQYF
TRBV20-1	TRBJ1-2	CTTRGDYGYTF
TRBV19	TRBJ1-5	CASREASLAALPQHF
TRBV4-1	TRBJ2-7	CASSRTGQGSYEQYF
TRBV4-1	TRBJ2-7	CASTLEGGGQGVFEQYF
TRBV19	TRBJ1-6	CASSGTGVSPLHF
TRBV27	TRBJ2-7	CASSSLGSSYEQYF
TRBV6-1	TRBJ2-1	CASSFTSGGVDEQFF
TRBV4-1	TRBJ2-7	CASSPGQGAHEQYF
TRBV9	TRBJ1-1	CASSGGNTGFSAFF
TRBV7-9	TRBJ2-2	CASSQRGTGLRTGELFF
TRBV6-1	TRBJ1-2	CASSEDRNYIGGYTF
TRBV11-2	TRBJ2-7	CASSLEARSGTYEQYF
TRBV6-5	TRBJ1-2	CASRGQSVGYTF
TRBV7-9	TRBJ2-5	CASSLVQRETQYF
TRBV7-9	TRBJ2-2	CASSLGPSNTGELFF
TRBV7-7	TRBJ2-1	CASSPGGFNEQFF
TRBV11-1	TRBJ2-5	CASRPGTGAGETQYF
TRBV6-5	TRBJ1-1	CASSPQGVLNTEAFF
TRBV29-1	TRBJ2-7	CSVGDRGEAYEQYF
TRBV6-1	TRBJ2-3	CASSEERGSTDTQYF
TRBV11-3	TRBJ2-7	CASSNTRGTDPLKTYEQYF
TRBV7-9	TRBJ1-1	CASSFGTGVGTEAFF
TRBV29-1	TRBJ2-2	CSVDTGTGELFF
TRBV7-9	TRBJ1-1	CASSVGGEAEAFF
TRBV5-1	TRBJ2-1	CASTVQGSSYNEQFF
TRBV7-2	TRBJ2-5	CASSFTRGGETQYF
TRBV9	TRBJ2-3	CASSVAGIAGDTQYF
TRBV30	TRBJ2-7	CAWSVQAGIPPLYYEQYF
TRBV7-9	TRBJ1-5	CASSPRQGSNQPQHF
TRBV6-6	TRBJ1-2	CASSYSETGNYGYTF
TRBV5-1	TRBJ2-1	CASRPGTGYNEQFF